This T cell receptor beta chain was profiled in a study of T cell changes during pregnancy in multiple sclerosis. The V gene lost 3 bases and the J gene lost 1 base, with 9 bases spanning the gap. The CDR3 extends over 15 amino acids. Germline V gives CDR1 KGHSH, CDR2 LQKENI. In this sample, this clone turned up once. TCRdb's copy holds only in-frame clones and misses some; the assay was immunoSEQ multiplex PCR. The sample has under 40,000 clones, 85% to 95% seen once; the top ten hold around 0.45%. The chain carries TRBV18 and TRBJ1-4; possibly TRBD1 for D (6 bases). Specimen: CD4+ T cells from peripheral blood mononuclear cells, collected in the third trimester of pregnancy. This sequence was found in a female donor in good health, enrolled as a control in a pregnancy study. This chain's CDR3 is CASSPQGITNEKLFF. DNA of the CDR3: TGTGCCAGCTCACCGCAGGGGATAACTAATGAAAAACTGTTTTTT.